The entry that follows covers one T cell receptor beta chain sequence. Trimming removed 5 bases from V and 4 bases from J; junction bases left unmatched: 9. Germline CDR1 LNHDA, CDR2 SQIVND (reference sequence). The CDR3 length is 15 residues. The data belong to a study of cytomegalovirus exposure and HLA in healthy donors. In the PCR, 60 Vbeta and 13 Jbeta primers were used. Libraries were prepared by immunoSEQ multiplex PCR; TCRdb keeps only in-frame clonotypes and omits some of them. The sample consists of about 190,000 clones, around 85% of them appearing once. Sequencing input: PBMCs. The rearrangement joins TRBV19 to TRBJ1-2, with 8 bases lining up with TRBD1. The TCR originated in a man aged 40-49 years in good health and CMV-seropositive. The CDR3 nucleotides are TGTGCCAGTAGTGGCCAGGGGGCGCTCAGCTATGGCTACACCTTC. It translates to CASSGQGALSYGYTF.